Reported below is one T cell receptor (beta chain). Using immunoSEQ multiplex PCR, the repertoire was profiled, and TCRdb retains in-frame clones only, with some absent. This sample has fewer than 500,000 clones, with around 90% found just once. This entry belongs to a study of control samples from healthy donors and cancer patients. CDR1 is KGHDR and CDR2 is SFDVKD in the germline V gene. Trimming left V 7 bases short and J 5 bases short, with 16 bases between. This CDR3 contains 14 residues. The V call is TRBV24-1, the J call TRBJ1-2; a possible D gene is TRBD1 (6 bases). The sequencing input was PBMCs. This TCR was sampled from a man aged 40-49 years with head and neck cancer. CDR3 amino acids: CATRRGFEGYGYTF. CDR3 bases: TGTGCCACCAGGAGGGGGTTTGAAGGGTATGGCTACACCTTC.